The 27 T cell receptor beta chains in this list originate from one sample, sequenced in a study of CD4+ T cells in melanoma (dated by TCRdb to the early 2020s). Library preparation employed the immunoSEQ multiplex PCR assay. TCRdb carries this immuneACCESS record with in-frame sequences only. Its versions omit some clonotypes, under half of them owing to an unresolved V gene in the studies checked, with the rest unexplained. For this sample the table gives roughly 140,000 clones, of which 92% were detected only once. The ten largest clones represent 1.5% of the sample. All receptors derive from a human donor with melanoma.

In this sample, this clone turned up once. This chain uses TRBV4-1 with TRBJ1-5; D call uncertain. From germline, CDR1 is MGHRA and CDR2 YSYEKL. V shed 4 bases and J shed 0 bases, with 10 bases lying between them. CDR3 size: 15 residues. In DNA, the CDR3 is TGCGCCAGCAGCCGGACTGGGAATAGCAATCAGCCCCAGCATTTT. Residues: CASSRTGNSNQPQHF.

The rearrangement joins TRBV5-5 to TRBJ2-2; D remains unclear. CDR1 SGHKS and CDR2 YYEKEE come from the germline V gene (reference sequence). The CDR3 consists of 12 residues. Deletions cut 5 bases from V and 3 bases from J, with 5 bases between. CDR3 in amino acids: CASSQYTGELFF. As DNA, the CDR3 is TGTGCCAGCAGTCAATACACCGGGGAGCTGTTTTTT.

The DNA for the CDR3 is TGTGCCTGTTGGGGGTGGGAGACCCAGTACTTC. This translates into CACWGWETQYF. V usage is TRBV30 and J usage is TRBJ2-5; TRBD1 or TRBD2 may be the D gene (5 bases each). V was cut by 6 bases and J by 5 bases, with 10 bases left in between. This CDR3 comprises 11 residues. From germline, CDR1 is GTSNPN and CDR2 SVGIG (reference sequence).

The chain couples TRBV6-5 to TRBJ2-1; tentatively, D is TRBD1 (5 bases). Germline CDR1 is MNHEY and CDR2 is SVGAGI. V gave up 7 bases and J gave up 6 bases, with 16 bases separating them. The CDR3 runs to 14 residues. CDR3 sequence: CASKVGLGSNEQFF. For the CDR3, the DNA is TGTGCCAGCAAGGTGGGGCTAGGCAGCAATGAGCAGTTCTTC.

The rearrangement links TRBV19 to TRBJ1-3; weak D call: TRBD1 (5 bases). The CDR3 runs to 14 residues. Germline CDR1 reads LNHDA; CDR2 reads SQIVND (reference sequence). V gave up 5 bases and J gave up 3 bases, with 11 bases separating them. The CDR3 sequence is CASSVGDDGNTIYF. CDR3 coding DNA: TGTGCCAGTAGTGTCGGGGACGATGGAAACACCATATATTTT.

The chain combines TRBV18 with TRBJ2-7, with 8 bases lining up with TRBD1. Germline values: CDR1 KGHSH, CDR2 LQKENI. The CDR3 is made up of 14 amino acids. J lost 2 bases, V lost 4 bases, and 4 bases had no gene match. The CDR3 loop is CASSRSGQAYEQYF. The CDR3 DNA follows: TGTGCCAGCTCACGATCGGGACAGGCCTACGAGCAGTACTTC.

The chain is built from TRBV27 and TRBJ1-6; no definite D call. The CDR3 is 13 residues long. The ends were cut back, 2 bases at V and 14 bases at J, with 13 bases in the middle. From germline, CDR1 is MNHEY and CDR2 SMNVEV (reference sequence). CDR3 nucleotides: TGTGCCAGCAGTTTACCCCGAGGCGGGGCCCTCCACTTT. Its translation: CASSLPRGGALHF.

In regard to this clone: This specimen includes other DNA sequences encoding the same CDR3. The V call is TRBV20-1, the J call TRBJ1-2; D uncertain. Germline V gives CDR1 DFQATT, CDR2 SNEGSKA (reference sequence). The CDR3 covers 10 residues. Trimming took 2 bases from V and 7 from J, leaving 5 bases between them. The CDR3 coding sequence is TGCAGTGCTAGATTCAGTGGCTACACCTTC. Its protein product is CSARFSGYTF.

The V and J genes are TRBV5-1 and TRBJ2-5; D tentatively fits TRBD1 or TRBD2 (7 bases each). Trimming stripped 1 base from V and 1 base from J, with 14 bases between. CDR1 SGHRS and CDR2 YFSETQ come from the germline V gene. The CDR3 consists of 16 residues. CDR3 coding DNA: TGCGCCAGCAGCTTGCAGGGGGGGACGGTCCAAGAGACCCAGTACTTC. Amino acid sequence: CASSLQGGTVQETQYF.

This chain joins TRBV10-1 and TRBJ2-2, with unresolved D. Trimming cost V 5 bases and J 0 bases, with 10 bases left between them. CDR1 and CDR2 from the germline V gene are WNHNN and SYGVQD (reference sequence). The CDR3 is 15 amino acids. The CDR3 DNA reads as TGCGCCAGCAGTAGTGGTACAGCGAACACCGGGGAGCTGTTTTTT. Its translation: CASSSGTANTGELFF.

The V call is TRBV19, the J call TRBJ1-1, with D possibly being TRBD1 (5 bases). The germline V gene has CDR1 LNHDA and CDR2 SQIVND (reference sequence). V lost 5 bases to trimming and J lost 3 bases, with 13 bases between them. CDR3 length: 14 residues. The CDR3 loop is CASSAQGPDTEAFF. CDR3 bases: TGTGCCAGTAGTGCCCAGGGACCCGACACTGAAGCTTTCTTT.

For the CDR3, the DNA is TGTGCCAGCAGCTTAAAACGCCGACGTGCAGTAGAGGAAAAACTGTTTTTT. As protein: CASSLKRRRAVEEKLFF. This chain uses TRBV7-3 with TRBJ1-4, with D uncertain. The ends were cut back, 1 base at V and 8 bases at J, with 20 bases in the middle. The germline V gene has CDR1 SGHTA and CDR2 FQGTGA. This CDR3 spans 17 amino acids.

The chain links TRBV18 to TRBJ2-1; 7 bases map to TRBD2. The junction had 4 bases not matched to a gene; V was cut back by 2 bases and J by 0 bases. The CDR3 has 16 residues. Germline assignment: CDR1 KGHSH and CDR2 LQKENI. DNA for the CDR3: TGTGCCAGCTCACCAGGCGGGAGAGACTCCTACAATGAGCAGTTCTTC. It yields the protein CASSPGGRDSYNEQFF.

CDR3 sequence (DNA): TGTGCCAGCAGTGAATTGGGGGGGAACTATGGCTACACCTTC. It codes for CASSELGGNYGYTF. This chain uses TRBV2 with TRBJ1-2; a weak D match, TRBD1 (5 bases). This CDR3 has 14 residues. V was shortened by 2 bases and J by 2 bases, with 9 bases between the two germline ends. Germline CDR1 SNHLY, CDR2 FYNNEI.

CDR3 sequence reads: CASSLRQGSKTQYF. The DNA of the CDR3 is TGTGCCAGCAGCTTAAGGCAGGGTTCGAAGACCCAGTACTTC. The chain recombines TRBV11-1 with TRBJ2-5; TRBD1 might be the D (5 bases). There are 14 residues in the CDR3. The germline gives CDR1 SGHAT, CDR2 FQDESV (reference sequence). Deletions cut 2 bases from V and 6 bases from J, with 13 bases between.

This CDR3 is CASSYAGAANEQFF. The CDR3 DNA sequence: TGTGCCAGCAGTTATGCCGGGGCCGCTAATGAGCAGTTCTTC. The chain recombines TRBV6-5 with TRBJ2-1, with D tentatively TRBD1 or TRBD2 (5 bases each). The CDR3 is made up of 14 amino acids. Germline CDR1 MNHEY, CDR2 SVGAGI. With 3 bases removed from V and 7 bases from J, the gap between germline ends came to 13 bases.

This clone came up a few times. This rearrangement joins TRBV30 to TRBJ1-4; 10 bases align to TRBD1. The CDR3 has 13 amino acids. The germline V gene has CDR1 GTSNPN and CDR2 SVGIG (reference sequence). Germline trimming cut 6 bases from V and 7 bases from J; bases unmatched to any gene: 5. CDR3 sequence reads: CACRGTGVEKLFF. CDR3 sequence (DNA): TGTGCCTGCAGGGGGACAGGGGTTGAAAAACTGTTTTTT.

Regarding this clone: Other DNA sequences within the sample encode an identical CDR3. This chain links TRBV7-8 with TRBJ1-2; 10 positions agree with TRBD1. Germline V gene lookup returns CDR1 SGHVS and CDR2 FQNEAQ. There are 13 residues in the CDR3. Unmatched junction bases numbered 1, after V lost 6 bases and J lost 3 bases. In nucleotides, the CDR3 is TGTGCCAGCAGAGGGACAGGGGACTATGGCTACACCTTC. Translating it yields CASRGTGDYGYTF. Based on the CDR3 plus reference TRBV7-8 and TRBJ1-2, the full variable domain is GAGVSQSPRYKVAKRGQDVALRCDPISGHVSLFWYQQALGQGPEFLTYFQNEAQLDKSGLPSDRFFAERPEGSVSTLKIQRTQQEDSAVYLCASRGTGDYGYTFGSGTRLTVV.

The rearrangement uses TRBV7-2 and TRBJ1-2; TRBD1 matches 7 bases. The length of the CDR3 is 16 residues. Losses at the gene ends were 5 bases for V and 8 bases for J; bases not matched to a gene: 17. CDR1 is SGHTA and CDR2 is FQGNSA in the germline V gene. This CDR3 reads CASSPRTGWAREGYTF. The CDR3 DNA sequence: TGTGCCAGCAGCCCCCGGACAGGTTGGGCTAGGGAGGGCTACACCTTC.

This clone has a single count. This chain links TRBV7-6 with TRBJ2-3, with TRBD1 matching 7 bases. This CDR3 is built from 14 residues. Germline CDR1 and CDR2: SGHVS and FNYEAQ. V lost 5 bases, J lost 1 base, and 3 bases stayed unmatched. CDR3 amino acids: CASSPTGGTDTQYF. As DNA, the CDR3 is TGTGCCAGCAGCCCTACAGGGGGCACAGATACGCAGTATTTT.

J is TRBJ2-7 and V is TRBV5-1; possibly TRBD1 for D (6 bases). The CDR3 sequence is 14 residues long. With 4 bases removed from V and 3 bases from J, the gap between germline ends came to 14 bases. In germline, CDR1 is SGHRS, CDR2 YFSETQ. The CDR3 region is CASSEQGFVYEQYF. Here the CDR3 DNA reads TGCGCCAGCAGCGAACAGGGTTTCGTCTACGAGCAGTACTTC.

This chain links TRBV27 with TRBJ1-6; D ambiguous. Germline V gene data show CDR1 as MNHEY and CDR2 as SMNVEV (reference sequence). The V and J ends lost 3 bases and 10 bases respectively, with 7 bases between them. The CDR3 length is 12 residues. CDR3 region: CASSFLESPLHF. As DNA, the CDR3 is TGTGCCAGCAGTTTTTTGGAATCACCCCTCCACTTT.

In this sample, this clone turned up once. The rearrangement uses TRBV18 and TRBJ2-6, with 7 bases identical to TRBD1. This CDR3 region has 17 residues. CDR1 and CDR2 from the germline V gene are KGHSH and LQKENI. J lost 0 bases, V lost 5 bases, and 7 bases had no gene match. CDR3 in amino acids: CASSDSRGSSGANVLTF. In DNA form, the CDR3 reads TGTGCCAGCTCAGATAGCAGGGGGAGCTCTGGGGCCAACGTCCTGACTTTC.

The chain combines TRBV30 with TRBJ2-7; D tentatively fits TRBD1 or TRBD2 (6 bases each). V lost 3 bases, J lost 0 bases, and 12 bases lay in between. The CDR3 has 14 residues. Germline-derived CDR1 and CDR2 are GTSNPN and SVGIG (reference sequence). The CDR3 reads CAWRQGGGSYEQYF. Here the CDR3 DNA reads TGTGCCTGGAGACAGGGAGGAGGCTCCTACGAGCAGTACTTC.

The genes are TRBV5-5 and TRBJ2-5, with D perhaps matching TRBD1 or TRBD2 (5 bases each). The V end was cut by 2 bases, the J end by 2 bases, with 19 bases between. Per germline, CDR1 SGHKS and CDR2 YYEKEE (reference sequence). The CDR3 sequence is 17 residues long. CDR3 in amino acids: CASSLSPGQGRQETQYF. CDR3 DNA: TGTGCCAGCAGCTTATCGCCGGGGCAGGGTAGGCAAGAGACCCAGTACTTC.

The chain joins TRBV9 to TRBJ1-1; no clear D. Germline lookup yields CDR1 SGDLS and CDR2 YYNGEE. Between the trimmed V and J ends, which lost 0 bases and 4 bases, there was a span of 19 bases. The CDR3 has 17 amino acids. The CDR3 region is CASSVDPHTGTGTEAFF. The CDR3 DNA reads as TGTGCCAGCAGCGTAGACCCCCACACGGGTACGGGCACTGAAGCTTTCTTT.

This sequence joins TRBV21-1 and TRBJ1-2. TRBV21-1 is shown as a pseudogene. CDR3 length equals 15 residues. CDR3 in amino acids: CASSKRPSGRGGYTF. The DNA of the CDR3 is TGTGCCAGCAGCAAAAGGCCCTCGGGGAGGGGTGGCTACACCTTC.